Listed here are 9 T cell receptor beta chains from one sample, sequenced in a study of T cells in Graves' hyperthyroidism and ophthalmopathy. From RNA transcripts, TCR beta CDR3 regions were amplified. HTBI primers were used for first-round RT-PCR of the TCR CDR3. Using its own MiXCR run on the multiplex PCR reads, TCRdb lists one record per CDR3 protein. The sample contains about 570,000 distinct CDR3 sequences, around 46% of which appear only once. What was sequenced was peripheral blood or thyroid tissue (not recorded which). Source of these receptors: an adult woman with Graves' disease, either hyperthyroidism or ophthalmopathy (not recorded which).

The rearrangement uses TRBV25-1 and TRBJ1-1; TRBD1 matches 7 bases. Germline trimming cut 6 bases from V and 8 bases from J; bases unmatched to any gene: 15. The CDR3 is made up of 15 amino acids. Germline lookup yields CDR1 MGHDK and CDR2 SYGVNS. The CDR3 is CASSGDGQVVIEAFF. The DNA for the CDR3 is TGTGCCAGCAGCGGAGATGGACAGGTGGTTATAGAAGCTTTCTTT.

The chain employs TRBV10-3 and TRBJ1-2; D uncertain. V lost 5 bases to trimming and J lost 12 bases, with 22 bases between them. From germline, CDR1 is ENHRY and CDR2 SYGVKD. CDR3 size: 14 residues. The DNA for the CDR3 is TGTGCCATCAGTTTAGCGTCACACTCCCCCGGCCACACCTTC. Translating it yields CAISLASHSPGHTF.

This clonotype was picked up one time. The CDR3, as DNA: TGTGCCAGCAGCGGCCCGGGGGTAGCTTTCTTT. Protein product: CASSGPGVAFF. The chain employs TRBV9 and TRBJ1-1, with D maybe TRBD1 (5 bases). This CDR3 contains 11 residues. Trimming stripped 3 bases from V and 10 bases from J, with 10 bases between. Germline V gene sequence: CDR1 SGDLS, CDR2 YYNGEE.

The chain employs TRBV7-6 and TRBJ2-7; D is possibly TRBD1 (6 bases). Germline-derived CDR1 and CDR2 are SGHVS and FNYEAQ. Trimming cost V 5 bases and J 2 bases, with 13 bases left between them. The CDR3 totals 14 residues. The CDR3 sequence is CASSRTQGTYEQYF. CDR3 nucleotides: TGTGCCAGCAGCCGTACACAGGGCACCTACGAGCAGTACTTC.

The J gene is TRBJ2-5, the V gene TRBV10-3; weak D call: TRBD1 (6 bases). Trimming cost V 6 bases and J 1 base, with 9 bases left between them. There are 13 residues in the CDR3. The germline gives CDR1 ENHRY, CDR2 SYGVKD. CDR3: CAIRAGAQETQYF. Written as DNA, the CDR3 is TGTGCCATCAGGGCAGGGGCCCAAGAGACCCAGTACTTC.

The sample holds many counts of this clonotype. This chain joins TRBV12-3 or TRBV12-4 and TRBJ2-1, with a tentative D call TRBD2 (6 bases). The V end was cut by 3 bases, the J end by 3 bases, with 9 bases between. The CDR3 is made up of 14 amino acids. The CDR3 DNA follows: TGTGCCAGCAGTTTCGGGACTGACTACAATGAGCAGTTCTTC. It yields the protein CASSFGTDYNEQFF.

This clonotype has at least ten counts. V is TRBV6-2 or TRBV6-3 and J is TRBJ1-2, with D possibly being TRBD1 (5 bases). Germline CDR1 is MNHEY and CDR2 is SVGEGT. V was pared by 2 bases and J by 5 bases, with 12 bases between. The CDR3 has 14 residues. CDR3 sequence reads: CASSYPQGRYGYTF. For the CDR3, the DNA is TGTGCCAGCAGTTACCCCCAGGGACGGTATGGCTACACCTTC.

Concerning this clonotype: A much larger clone lies one base from this, so it may be a read error. V usage is TRBV5-1 and J usage is TRBJ1-2; D remains unclear. The germline CDR1 and CDR2 sequences are SGHRS and YFSETQ. The CDR3 extends over 14 amino acids. Trimming shortened V by 0 bases and J by 6 bases, and 12 bases separated the two germline ends. The CDR3 nucleotides read TGCGCCAGCAGCTTGGGCCACGTTCGGGATGGCTACACCTTC. As protein: CASSLGHVRDGYTF.

The chain couples TRBV10-3 to TRBJ2-1; possibly TRBD2 for D (5 bases). The CDR3 spans 12 residues. Germline V gene data show CDR1 as ENHRY and CDR2 as SYGVKD. Trimming cost V 5 bases and J 5 bases, with 7 bases left between them. CDR3 residues: CAISPGNNEQFF. DNA of the CDR3: TGTGCCATCAGTCCCGGGAACAATGAGCAGTTCTTC.